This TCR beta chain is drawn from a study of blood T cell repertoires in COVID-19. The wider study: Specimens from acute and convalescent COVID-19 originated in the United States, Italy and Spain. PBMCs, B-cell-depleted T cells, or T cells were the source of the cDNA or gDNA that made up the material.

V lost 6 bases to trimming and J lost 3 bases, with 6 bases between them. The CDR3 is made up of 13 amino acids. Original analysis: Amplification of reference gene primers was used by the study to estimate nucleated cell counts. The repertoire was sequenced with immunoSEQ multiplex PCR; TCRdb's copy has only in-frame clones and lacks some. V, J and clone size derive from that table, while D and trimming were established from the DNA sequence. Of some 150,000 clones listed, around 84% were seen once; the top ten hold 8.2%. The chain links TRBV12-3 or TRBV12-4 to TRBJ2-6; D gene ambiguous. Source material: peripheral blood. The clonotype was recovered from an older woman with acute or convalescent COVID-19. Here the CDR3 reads CASSYRGANVLTF. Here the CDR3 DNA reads TGTGCCAGCAGCTATCGTGGGGCCAACGTCCTGACTTTC.